The present T cell receptor beta chain was sequenced within a study of PD-L1 blockade in urothelial cancer. Study in general: Blood-derived samples held a median around 140,000 T cells.

Findings and limits, study-wide: Patients with durable benefit had greater blood expansion of tumor-associated TCR clones 3 weeks into treatment.

Germline values: CDR1 MRHNA, CDR2 SNTAGT. The CDR3 spans 17 residues. V trimming: 4 bases; J trimming: 7 bases; junction bases outside the gene matches: 12. With regard to this clone: Antigen specificity is unknown.

Some clones are missing from TCRdb's copy, which holds only in-frame ones; the method was immunoSEQ multiplex PCR. Of some 40,000 clones listed, about 90% were seen once; the top ten hold 6% to 9.5%. Time point indicated: peripheral blood 6 weeks after treatment start. Pretreatment and on-treatment samples were taken, numbering 1 to 8 per patient. Specimen: PBMCs, collected around atezolizumab (anti-PD-L1) treatment. V is TRBV6-4 and J is TRBJ2-2, with 10 bases aligning to TRBD1. The receptor was isolated from a man aged 65 to 79 with urothelial cancer. For the CDR3, the DNA is TGTGCCAGCAGTGCTACCGCCCGACAGGGGGCCGGCGGGGAGCTGTTTTTT. Encoded protein: CASSATARQGAGGELFF.